This T cell receptor beta chain was recovered during a study of blood T cell repertoires in COVID-19. Study-wide context: Sites in the United States, Italy and Spain provided acute and convalescent COVID-19 samples.

The cohort comprised adults aged roughly 18 to 100 years residing in about two dozen US areas. Someone with COVID-19 had been met by exposed participants within 2 weeks before study entry. In the source study's methods: Reference gene primer amplification yielded estimated nucleated cell counts. Some clones are missing from TCRdb's copy, which holds only in-frame ones; the method was immunoSEQ multiplex PCR. For V, J and clone size, that table is used; D and trimming come from the DNA. The sample lists some 270,000 clones; 85% to 95% were seen once. In germline, CDR1 is MNHEY, CDR2 SVGAGI. Between the trimmed V and J ends, which lost 0 bases and 0 bases, there was a span of 8 bases. The CDR3 covers 16 residues.

The material sequenced was PBMCs or T cells enriched from blood (not recorded which). The TCR comes from a man aged 35 to 55 who had been exposed to COVID-19. The V gene is TRBV6-5, the J gene TRBJ1-4; D gene ambiguous. The CDR3 nucleotides read TGTGCCAGCAGTTACTCGACTCTTGCAACTAATGAAAAACTGTTTTTT. Amino acid sequence: CASSYSTLATNEKLFF.